This T cell receptor (beta chain) was identified during a study of T-cell memory formation after mild COVID-19. Trimming pared 3 bases from V and 3 bases from J, leaving 11 bases between. The CDR3 runs 15 residues. TCRdb redid the calling of the 5' RACE reads with MiXCR, one entry per CDR3 protein. Of fewer than 95,000 distinct CDR3 sequences in the sample, 10% to 15% were seen once. This TCR was sampled from an adult woman who had mild COVID-19 (a few samples of this study predate the infection). Cell type and time point are not known. The sequencing sample was made of PBMCs or a T cell subset sorted from them (not recorded which). The genes are TRBV12-3 or TRBV12-4 and TRBJ2-2; D tentatively reads TRBD1 or TRBD2 (5 bases each). The CDR3 here is CASSFREGYTGELFF. The DNA for the CDR3 is TGTGCCAGCAGTTTTCGTGAGGGGTACACCGGGGAGCTGTTTTTT.